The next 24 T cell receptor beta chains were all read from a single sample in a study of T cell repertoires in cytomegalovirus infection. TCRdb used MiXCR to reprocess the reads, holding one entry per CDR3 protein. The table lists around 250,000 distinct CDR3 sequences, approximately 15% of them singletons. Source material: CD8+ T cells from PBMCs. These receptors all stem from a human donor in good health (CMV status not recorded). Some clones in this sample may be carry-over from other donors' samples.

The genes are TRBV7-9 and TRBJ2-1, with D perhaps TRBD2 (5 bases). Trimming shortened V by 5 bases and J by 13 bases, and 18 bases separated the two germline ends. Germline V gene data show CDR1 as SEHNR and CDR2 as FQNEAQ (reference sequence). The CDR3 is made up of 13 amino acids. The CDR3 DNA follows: TGTGCCAGCAGCCCAAGGACCGGGAACATTCAGTTCTTC. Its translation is CASSPRTGNIQFF. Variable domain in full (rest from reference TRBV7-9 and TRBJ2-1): DTGVSQNPRHKITKRGQNVTFRCDPISEHNRLYWYRQTLGQGPEFLTYFQNEAQLEKSRLLSDRFSAERPKGSFSTLEIQRTEQGDSAMYLCASSPRTGNIQFFGPGTRLTVL.

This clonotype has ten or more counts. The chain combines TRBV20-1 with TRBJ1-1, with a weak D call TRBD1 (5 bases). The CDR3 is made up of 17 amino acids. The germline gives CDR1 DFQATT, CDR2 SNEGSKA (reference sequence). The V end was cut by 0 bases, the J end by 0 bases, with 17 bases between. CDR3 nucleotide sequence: TGCAGTGCTAGAGAGCTCTGGACACGGGATTTGAACACTGAAGCTTTCTTT. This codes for CSARELWTRDLNTEAFF.

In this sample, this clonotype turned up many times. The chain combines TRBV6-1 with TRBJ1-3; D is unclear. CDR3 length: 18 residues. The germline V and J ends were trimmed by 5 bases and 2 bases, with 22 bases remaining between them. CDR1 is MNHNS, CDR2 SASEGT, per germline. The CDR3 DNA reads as TGTGCCAGCAGTTATGCATATTTTGAGCAGGCTCCTGGAAACACCATATATTTT. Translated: CASSYAYFEQAPGNTIYF.

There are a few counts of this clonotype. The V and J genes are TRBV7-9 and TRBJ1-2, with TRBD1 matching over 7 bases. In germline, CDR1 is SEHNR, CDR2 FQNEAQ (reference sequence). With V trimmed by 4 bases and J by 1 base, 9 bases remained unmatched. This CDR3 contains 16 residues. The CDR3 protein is CASSSSRDRDNYGYTF. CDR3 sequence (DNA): TGTGCCAGCAGCTCCTCCCGGGACAGAGATAACTATGGCTACACCTTC.

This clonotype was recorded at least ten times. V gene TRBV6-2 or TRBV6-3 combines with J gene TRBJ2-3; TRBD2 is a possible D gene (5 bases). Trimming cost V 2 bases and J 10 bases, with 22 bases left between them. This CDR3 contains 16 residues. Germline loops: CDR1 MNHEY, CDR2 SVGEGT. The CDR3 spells CASSYNLLMPLGSQYF. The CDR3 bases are TGTGCCAGCAGTTACAATCTCCTCATGCCACTAGGTTCGCAGTATTTT.

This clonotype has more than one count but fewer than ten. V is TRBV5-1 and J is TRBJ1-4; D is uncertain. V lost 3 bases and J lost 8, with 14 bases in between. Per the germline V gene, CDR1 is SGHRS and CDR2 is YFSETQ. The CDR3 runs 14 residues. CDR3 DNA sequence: TGCGCCAGCAGCTCCGCGGGTGCTTACGAAAAACTGTTTTTT. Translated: CASSSAGAYEKLFF.

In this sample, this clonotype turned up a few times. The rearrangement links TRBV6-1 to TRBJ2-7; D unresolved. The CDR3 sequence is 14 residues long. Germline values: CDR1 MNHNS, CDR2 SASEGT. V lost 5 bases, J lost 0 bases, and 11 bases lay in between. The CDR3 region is CASSWSEFSYEQYF. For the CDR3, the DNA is TGTGCCAGCAGTTGGAGTGAGTTCTCCTACGAGCAGTACTTC.

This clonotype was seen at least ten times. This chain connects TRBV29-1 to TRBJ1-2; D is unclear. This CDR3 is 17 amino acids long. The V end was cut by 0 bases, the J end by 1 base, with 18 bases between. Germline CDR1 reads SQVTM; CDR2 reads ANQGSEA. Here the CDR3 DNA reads TGCAGCGTTGAAGACTGGACGGAGGAGGCTAATAACTATGGCTACACCTTC. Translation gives CSVEDWTEEANNYGYTF.

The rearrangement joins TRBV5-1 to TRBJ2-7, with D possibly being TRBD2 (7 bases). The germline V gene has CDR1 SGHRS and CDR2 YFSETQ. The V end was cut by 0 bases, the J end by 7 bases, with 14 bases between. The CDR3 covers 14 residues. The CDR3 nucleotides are TGCGCCAGCAGCTTGGAGGGGGGGGGCGATGAGCAGTACTTC. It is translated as CASSLEGGGDEQYF.

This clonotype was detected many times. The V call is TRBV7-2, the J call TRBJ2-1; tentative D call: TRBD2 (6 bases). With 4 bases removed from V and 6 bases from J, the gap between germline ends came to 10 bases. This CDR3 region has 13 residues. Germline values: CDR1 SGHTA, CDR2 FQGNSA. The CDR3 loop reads CASSYMGGNEQFF. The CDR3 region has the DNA TGTGCCAGCAGCTACATGGGGGGCAATGAGCAGTTCTTC.

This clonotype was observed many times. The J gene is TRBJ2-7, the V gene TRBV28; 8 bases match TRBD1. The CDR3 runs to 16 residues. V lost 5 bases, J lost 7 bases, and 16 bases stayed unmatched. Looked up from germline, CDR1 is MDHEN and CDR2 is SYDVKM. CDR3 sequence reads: CASSPRGQGPNWEQYF. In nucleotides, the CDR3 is TGTGCCAGCAGTCCCCGAGGACAGGGACCAAATTGGGAGCAGTACTTC.

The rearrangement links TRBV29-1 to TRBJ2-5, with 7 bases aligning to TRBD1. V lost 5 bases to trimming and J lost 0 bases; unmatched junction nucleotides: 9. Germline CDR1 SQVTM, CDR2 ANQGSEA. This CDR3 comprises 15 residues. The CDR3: CSVPPGTEYQETQYF. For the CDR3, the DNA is TGCAGCGTTCCGCCCGGGACAGAGTACCAAGAGACCCAGTACTTC.

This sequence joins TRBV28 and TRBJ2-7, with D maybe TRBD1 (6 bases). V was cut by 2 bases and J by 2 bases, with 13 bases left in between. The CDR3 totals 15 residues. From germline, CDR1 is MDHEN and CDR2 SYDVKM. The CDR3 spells CASSLVRGPTYEQYF. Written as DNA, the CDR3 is TGTGCCAGCAGTTTAGTCAGGGGACCTACCTACGAGCAGTACTTC.

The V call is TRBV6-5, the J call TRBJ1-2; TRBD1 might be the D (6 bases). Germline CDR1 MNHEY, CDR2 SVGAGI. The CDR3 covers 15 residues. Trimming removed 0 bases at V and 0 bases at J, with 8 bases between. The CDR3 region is CASSYSRGSNYGYTF. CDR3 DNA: TGTGCCAGCAGTTACTCCAGGGGATCTAACTATGGCTACACCTTC.

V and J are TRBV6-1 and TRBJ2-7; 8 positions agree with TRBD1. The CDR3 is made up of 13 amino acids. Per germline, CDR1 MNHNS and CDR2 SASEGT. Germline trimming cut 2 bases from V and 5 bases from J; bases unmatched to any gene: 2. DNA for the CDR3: TGTGCCAGCAGTGAACCAGGGGGCCACGAGCAGTACTTC. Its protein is CASSEPGGHEQYF.

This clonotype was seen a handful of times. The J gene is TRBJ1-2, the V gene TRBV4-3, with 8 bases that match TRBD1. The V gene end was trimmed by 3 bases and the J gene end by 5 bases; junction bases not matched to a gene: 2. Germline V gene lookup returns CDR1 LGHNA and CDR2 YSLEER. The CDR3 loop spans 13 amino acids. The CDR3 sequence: CASSQGQDYGYTF. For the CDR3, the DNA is TGCGCCAGCAGCCAGGGACAGGATTATGGCTACACCTTC.

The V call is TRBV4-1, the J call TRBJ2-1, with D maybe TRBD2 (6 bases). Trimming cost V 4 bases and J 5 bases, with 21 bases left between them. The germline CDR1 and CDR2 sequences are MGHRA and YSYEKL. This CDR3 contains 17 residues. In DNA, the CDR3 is TGCGCCAGCAGCCTCGCTCCGGGACCAGCGGGTAACAATGAGCAGTTCTTC. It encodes CASSLAPGPAGNNEQFF.

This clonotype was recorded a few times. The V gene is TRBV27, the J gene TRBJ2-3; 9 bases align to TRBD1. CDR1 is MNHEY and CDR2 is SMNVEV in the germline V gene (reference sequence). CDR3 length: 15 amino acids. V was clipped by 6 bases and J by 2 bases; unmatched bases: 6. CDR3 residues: CASRSTGGDTDTQYF. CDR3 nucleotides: TGTGCCAGCAGGTCGACAGGGGGAGACACAGATACGCAGTATTTT.

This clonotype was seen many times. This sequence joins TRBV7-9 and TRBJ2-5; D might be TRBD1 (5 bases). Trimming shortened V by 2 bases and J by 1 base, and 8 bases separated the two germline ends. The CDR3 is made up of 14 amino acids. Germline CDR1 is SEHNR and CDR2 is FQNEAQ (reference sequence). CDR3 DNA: TGTGCCAGCAGCTTAATAGACAGCCAAGAGACCCAGTACTTC. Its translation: CASSLIDSQETQYF.

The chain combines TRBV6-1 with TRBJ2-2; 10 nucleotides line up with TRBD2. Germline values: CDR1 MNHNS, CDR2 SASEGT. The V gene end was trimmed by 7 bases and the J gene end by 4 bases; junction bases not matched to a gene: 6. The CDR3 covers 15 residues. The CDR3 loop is CASTLAGEITGELFF. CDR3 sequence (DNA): TGTGCCAGCACTCTAGCGGGGGAGATCACCGGGGAGCTGTTTTTT.

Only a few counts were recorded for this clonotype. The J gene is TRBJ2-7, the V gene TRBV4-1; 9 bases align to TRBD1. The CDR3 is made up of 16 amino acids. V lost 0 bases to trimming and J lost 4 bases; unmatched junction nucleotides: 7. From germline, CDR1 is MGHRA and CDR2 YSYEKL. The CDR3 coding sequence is TGCGCCAGCAGCCAAGATTACAGGGGGCTAGTTTACGAGCAGTACTTC. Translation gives CASSQDYRGLVYEQYF.

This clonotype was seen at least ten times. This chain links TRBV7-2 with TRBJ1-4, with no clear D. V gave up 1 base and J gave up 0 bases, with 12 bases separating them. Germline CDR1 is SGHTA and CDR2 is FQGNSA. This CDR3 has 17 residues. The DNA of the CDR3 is TGTGCCAGCAGCTTAGACCCCGTGGGGTCAACTAATGAAAAACTGTTTTTT. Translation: CASSLDPVGSTNEKLFF.

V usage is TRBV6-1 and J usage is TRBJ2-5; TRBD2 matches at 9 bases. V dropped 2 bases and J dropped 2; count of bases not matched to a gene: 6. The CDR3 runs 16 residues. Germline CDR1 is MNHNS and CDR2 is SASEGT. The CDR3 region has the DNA TGTGCCAGCAGTGAATTTCGTAGCGGGGGACAAGAGACCCAGTACTTC. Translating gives CASSEFRSGGQETQYF.

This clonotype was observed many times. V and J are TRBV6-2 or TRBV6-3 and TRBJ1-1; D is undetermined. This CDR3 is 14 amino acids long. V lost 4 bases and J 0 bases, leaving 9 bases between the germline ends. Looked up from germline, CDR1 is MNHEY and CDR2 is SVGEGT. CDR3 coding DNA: TGTGCCAGCAGTTTGTGGGAATTGAACACTGAAGCTTTCTTT. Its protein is CASSLWELNTEAFF.